Sequencing of this T cell receptor (beta chain) was carried out in a study of identical twins. This CDR3 comprises 16 residues. Trimming stripped 0 bases from V and 0 bases from J, with 12 bases between. Germline-derived CDR1 and CDR2 are DFQATT and SNEGSKA (reference sequence). TCRdb reanalysed the 5' RACE reads using MiXCR and keeps one entry per CDR3 protein. The sample contains about 720,000 distinct CDR3 sequences, 18% of which appear only once. A few counts support this clonotype. These data are also associated with another study on T cells expressing NK-cell markers.

The specimen was PBMCs. The chain carries TRBV20-1 and TRBJ2-1; D perhaps matches TRBD1 (5 bases). This TCR derives from a woman younger than 30 in good health. In nucleotides, the CDR3 is TGCAGTGCTAGAGATTCAGGGAAAGGCTCCTACAATGAGCAGTTCTTC. Translation gives CSARDSGKGSYNEQFF.